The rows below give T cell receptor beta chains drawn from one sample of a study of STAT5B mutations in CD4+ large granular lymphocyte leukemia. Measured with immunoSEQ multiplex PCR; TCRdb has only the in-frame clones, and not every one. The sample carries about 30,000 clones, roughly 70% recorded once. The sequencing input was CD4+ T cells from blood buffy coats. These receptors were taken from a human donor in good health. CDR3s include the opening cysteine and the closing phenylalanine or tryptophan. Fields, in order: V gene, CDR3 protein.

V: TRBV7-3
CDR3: CASSLIGRPGELFF

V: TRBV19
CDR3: CASSTYGGGRNTEAFF

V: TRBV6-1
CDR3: CASSPSFSSYEQYF

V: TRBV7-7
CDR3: CASSLDTGETQYF

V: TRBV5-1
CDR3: CASSLGGLGPLNTIYF

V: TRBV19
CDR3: CASSARRLGSRPDTQYF

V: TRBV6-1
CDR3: CASRPSSQNIQYF

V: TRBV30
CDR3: CAWSVGRENLNEQFF

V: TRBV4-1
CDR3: CASSQDTGGGLVNTEAFF

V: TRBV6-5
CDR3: CASINSGGDLTEAFF

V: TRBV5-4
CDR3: CASSLDSISGNTIYF

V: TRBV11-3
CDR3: CASSQTEKAFF

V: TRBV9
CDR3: CASSVGQGAKTEAFF

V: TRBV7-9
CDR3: CASRGTSGRFVTDTQYF

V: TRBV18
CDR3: CASSLLAGARNTEAFF

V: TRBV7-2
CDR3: CASSPRTDSNYGYTF

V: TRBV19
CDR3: CASSLGSVMSYEQYF

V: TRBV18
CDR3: CASSPRAGGRTDTQYF

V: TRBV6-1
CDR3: CASSEWLMNTGELFF

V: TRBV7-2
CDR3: CASSATGGDQETQYF

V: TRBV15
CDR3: CATSRGTVTGELFF

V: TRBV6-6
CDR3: CASSYTDRGYGYTF

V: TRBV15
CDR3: CATSRDLSGGGEQFF

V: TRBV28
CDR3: CASTRLQGDTGELFF

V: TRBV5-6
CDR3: CASSLGPGGTFSGNTIYF

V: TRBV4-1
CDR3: CASSQKGGLAGDSYNEQFF

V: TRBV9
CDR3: CASSSRLAGDEQFF

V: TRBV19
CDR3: CASSIDHGARPPYEQYF

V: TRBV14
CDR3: CASSRRQGAYRSGNTIYF

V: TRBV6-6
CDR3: CASISSNSYEQYF

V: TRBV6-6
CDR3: CASILASGDEAFF

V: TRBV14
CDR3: CASSLGSSGPQFF

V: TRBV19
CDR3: CASREWGSNTEAFF

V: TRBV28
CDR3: CASSYQQGSNQPQHF

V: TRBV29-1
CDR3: CSAYPGERDTQYF

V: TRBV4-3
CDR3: CASSQDYVLYNEQFF